This T cell receptor (beta chain) was recovered during a study of shared clonotypes between healthy human individuals (dated by TCRdb to 2020 to 2021). For the wider study: Three men and a couple of women, aged 18 to 49 years, made up the cohort. Different laboratories and diverse techniques were used to prepare libraries and sequence TCR repertoires, to increase sequencing depth and limit assay-specific biases. To estimate repertoire size and how much clonotypes are shared between individuals, the study performed deep sequencing of blood TCR repertoires from a few healthy adults. Between about 0.9 and 9 billion PBMCs per donor were obtained by leukapheresis.

This clone has a single count. It has no known antigen specificity. No much larger clone is present one base from it, and per-base qualities are unavailable. Using the deep immunoSEQ assay, TCR CDR3 regions were amplified from genomic DNA by multiplex PCR. Extracted genomic DNA from each cell subset was distributed evenly across all wells of several immunoSEQ 96-well plates, and each plate was treated as a replicate. For unsorted PBMC, 300 ng of genomic DNA, equivalent to 25,000 to 35,000 T cell genomes, went into each replicate PCR. Ten immunoSEQ deep assay plates were used to sequence unsorted PBMC genomic DNA. Purified libraries were quantified with a Qubit 3.0 fluorometer, sized on a Bioanalyzer 2100, and re-quantified with the KAPA Library Quantification kit. A separate single-read 150-cycle Illumina NextSeq 550 flow cell was used to sequence each immunoSEQ 96-well plate. Processing in the source paper ran as follows. Because the immunoSEQ output held only junctional sequences and lacked quality scores, the filtering could not match the filtering applied to full-length reads. To assign V/J genes and CDR3, sequences were annotated using PyIR, a Python wrapper for IgBLAST v1.9, with IMGT germline references. Any read was removed if the V/J assignment was weak (E-value above 1e-6), the CDR3 was missing, or the read contained stop codons, out-of-frame junctions, or ambiguous translated residues. V3J clonotypes were defined as sequences sharing an identical inferred V gene, J gene, and CDR3 amino acid sequence. The percentage overlap between two repertoires was calculated by dividing the number of shared unique clonotypes by the size of the smaller repertoire. RTK rarefaction, the Chao1 estimator, and Recon v2.1 estimates of unobserved clonotypes were used to assess repertoire richness. The immuneACCESS repertoire file appears here via TCRdb, limited to in-frame rearrangements. These files lack a portion of the clones; in checked studies, under half of the deficit traces to unresolved V genes, and the cause of the others is not known. That table is the source of V, J and clone size, and D and trimming were worked out from the DNA. The sample profile shows some 450,000 clones; roughly three quarters of them were found once. The ten largest clones take up 12% of the sample.

Per the germline V gene, MNHNS is the CDR1 and SASEGT is the CDR2. V trim: 9 bases; J trim: 5 bases; unmatched bases: 6. The CDR3 runs 13 residues from the cysteine to the phenylalanine. The DNA shown is the 39-base CDR3, in frame from base 1. Broad study findings and their caveats: Based on pairwise subsampling, the degree of clonotype sharing among donors was expected to be affected by sequencing depth. Because the study included only a small number of donors, the genetic and exposure-history diversity represented was limited. Sampling was restricted to blood, and TCR repertoires in tissues likely differ from the TCR repertoires found in blood.

The donors were healthy, HIV-negative adults with no recently reported acute infections or vaccinations. Every donor was a Caucasian adult living in Nashville, Tennessee, USA. For unsorted samples, 100 million or so PBMCs were counted, and genomic DNA was extracted using the QIAamp DNA Blood Mini kit. Blood was obtained by leukapheresis, after which PBMCs were separated by Ficoll-Histopaque density gradient centrifugation and cryopreserved in liquid nitrogen vapor phase. The sequence was obtained from a woman aged 40 to 50 in good health. Some clones in this sample may be carry-over from other donors' samples. The rearranged segments are TRBV6-1 and TRBJ2-3, and 9 junctional nucleotides match TRBD2. The specimen sequenced was PBMCs. For the CDR3, the sequence is CASGGLAGDTQYF. In nucleotides, the sequence is TGTGCCAGTGGGGGACTAGCAGGAGATACGCAGTATTTT.